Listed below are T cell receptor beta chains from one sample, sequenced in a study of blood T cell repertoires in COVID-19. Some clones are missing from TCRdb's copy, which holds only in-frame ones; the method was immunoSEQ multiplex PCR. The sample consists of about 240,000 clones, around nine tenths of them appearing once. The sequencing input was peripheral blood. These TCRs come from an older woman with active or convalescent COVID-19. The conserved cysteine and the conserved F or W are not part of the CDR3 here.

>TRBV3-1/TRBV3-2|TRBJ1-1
ASSQPGQNTEAF
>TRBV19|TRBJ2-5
ASSIQKETQY
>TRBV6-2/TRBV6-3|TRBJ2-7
ASSYGLGTGQSEQY
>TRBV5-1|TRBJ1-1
ASRTMTLSGTEAF
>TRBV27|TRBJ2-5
ASSRQGSVETQY
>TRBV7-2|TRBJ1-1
ASSTDIMNTEAF
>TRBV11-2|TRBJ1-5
ASSKGAASNQPQH
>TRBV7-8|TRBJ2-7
ASSPYGGSYEQY
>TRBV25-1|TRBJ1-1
ASSALAGQQAF
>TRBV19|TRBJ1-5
ASSGGGLGQPQH
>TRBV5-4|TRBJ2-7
ASSLVTGTYEQY
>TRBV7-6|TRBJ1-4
ASSSQTGEGEKLF
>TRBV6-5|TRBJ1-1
ASSYLRALNTEAF
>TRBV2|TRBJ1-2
ASSAWTGYGYT
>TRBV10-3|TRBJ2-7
AISEPRVGGYEQY
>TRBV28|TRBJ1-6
ASSPPQTTTHNSPLH
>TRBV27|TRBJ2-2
ASSLGQGGGELF
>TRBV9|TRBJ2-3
ASSFRQNTDTQY
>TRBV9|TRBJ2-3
ASSVDSSSDTQY
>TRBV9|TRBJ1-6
ASSVATGLGSPLH
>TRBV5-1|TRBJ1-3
ASSQSTGAGNTIY
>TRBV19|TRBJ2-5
ASSIAIGATQETQY